This paragraph covers one T cell receptor (beta chain) sequence. What it binds is unknown. TCRdb reprocessed the RT-PCR reads with MiXCR, giving one entry per CDR3 protein. The profile shows around 520,000 distinct CDR3 sequences, about 12% of them singletons. The entry originates in a study of response to subunit inactivated influenza vaccine. CDR3 length: 14 amino acids. The germline CDR1 and CDR2 sequences are MRHNA and SNTAGT. With 6 bases removed from V and 4 bases from J, the gap between germline ends came to 15 bases. Study-level points and caveats: Only a handful of new T cells, the authors suggested, are recruited with each seasonal influenza vaccination.

This sample comprised PBMCs from blood, obtained on the day of vaccination. This chain joins TRBV6-4 and TRBJ1-1, with D possibly matching TRBD1 (5 bases). The sequence was obtained from a man aged 50 or older who received an inactivated influenza vaccine. CDR3 nucleotide sequence: TGTGCCAGCAGCAGGGACGGAGGAAGCACTGAAGCTTTCTTT. This gives the protein CASSRDGGSTEAFF.